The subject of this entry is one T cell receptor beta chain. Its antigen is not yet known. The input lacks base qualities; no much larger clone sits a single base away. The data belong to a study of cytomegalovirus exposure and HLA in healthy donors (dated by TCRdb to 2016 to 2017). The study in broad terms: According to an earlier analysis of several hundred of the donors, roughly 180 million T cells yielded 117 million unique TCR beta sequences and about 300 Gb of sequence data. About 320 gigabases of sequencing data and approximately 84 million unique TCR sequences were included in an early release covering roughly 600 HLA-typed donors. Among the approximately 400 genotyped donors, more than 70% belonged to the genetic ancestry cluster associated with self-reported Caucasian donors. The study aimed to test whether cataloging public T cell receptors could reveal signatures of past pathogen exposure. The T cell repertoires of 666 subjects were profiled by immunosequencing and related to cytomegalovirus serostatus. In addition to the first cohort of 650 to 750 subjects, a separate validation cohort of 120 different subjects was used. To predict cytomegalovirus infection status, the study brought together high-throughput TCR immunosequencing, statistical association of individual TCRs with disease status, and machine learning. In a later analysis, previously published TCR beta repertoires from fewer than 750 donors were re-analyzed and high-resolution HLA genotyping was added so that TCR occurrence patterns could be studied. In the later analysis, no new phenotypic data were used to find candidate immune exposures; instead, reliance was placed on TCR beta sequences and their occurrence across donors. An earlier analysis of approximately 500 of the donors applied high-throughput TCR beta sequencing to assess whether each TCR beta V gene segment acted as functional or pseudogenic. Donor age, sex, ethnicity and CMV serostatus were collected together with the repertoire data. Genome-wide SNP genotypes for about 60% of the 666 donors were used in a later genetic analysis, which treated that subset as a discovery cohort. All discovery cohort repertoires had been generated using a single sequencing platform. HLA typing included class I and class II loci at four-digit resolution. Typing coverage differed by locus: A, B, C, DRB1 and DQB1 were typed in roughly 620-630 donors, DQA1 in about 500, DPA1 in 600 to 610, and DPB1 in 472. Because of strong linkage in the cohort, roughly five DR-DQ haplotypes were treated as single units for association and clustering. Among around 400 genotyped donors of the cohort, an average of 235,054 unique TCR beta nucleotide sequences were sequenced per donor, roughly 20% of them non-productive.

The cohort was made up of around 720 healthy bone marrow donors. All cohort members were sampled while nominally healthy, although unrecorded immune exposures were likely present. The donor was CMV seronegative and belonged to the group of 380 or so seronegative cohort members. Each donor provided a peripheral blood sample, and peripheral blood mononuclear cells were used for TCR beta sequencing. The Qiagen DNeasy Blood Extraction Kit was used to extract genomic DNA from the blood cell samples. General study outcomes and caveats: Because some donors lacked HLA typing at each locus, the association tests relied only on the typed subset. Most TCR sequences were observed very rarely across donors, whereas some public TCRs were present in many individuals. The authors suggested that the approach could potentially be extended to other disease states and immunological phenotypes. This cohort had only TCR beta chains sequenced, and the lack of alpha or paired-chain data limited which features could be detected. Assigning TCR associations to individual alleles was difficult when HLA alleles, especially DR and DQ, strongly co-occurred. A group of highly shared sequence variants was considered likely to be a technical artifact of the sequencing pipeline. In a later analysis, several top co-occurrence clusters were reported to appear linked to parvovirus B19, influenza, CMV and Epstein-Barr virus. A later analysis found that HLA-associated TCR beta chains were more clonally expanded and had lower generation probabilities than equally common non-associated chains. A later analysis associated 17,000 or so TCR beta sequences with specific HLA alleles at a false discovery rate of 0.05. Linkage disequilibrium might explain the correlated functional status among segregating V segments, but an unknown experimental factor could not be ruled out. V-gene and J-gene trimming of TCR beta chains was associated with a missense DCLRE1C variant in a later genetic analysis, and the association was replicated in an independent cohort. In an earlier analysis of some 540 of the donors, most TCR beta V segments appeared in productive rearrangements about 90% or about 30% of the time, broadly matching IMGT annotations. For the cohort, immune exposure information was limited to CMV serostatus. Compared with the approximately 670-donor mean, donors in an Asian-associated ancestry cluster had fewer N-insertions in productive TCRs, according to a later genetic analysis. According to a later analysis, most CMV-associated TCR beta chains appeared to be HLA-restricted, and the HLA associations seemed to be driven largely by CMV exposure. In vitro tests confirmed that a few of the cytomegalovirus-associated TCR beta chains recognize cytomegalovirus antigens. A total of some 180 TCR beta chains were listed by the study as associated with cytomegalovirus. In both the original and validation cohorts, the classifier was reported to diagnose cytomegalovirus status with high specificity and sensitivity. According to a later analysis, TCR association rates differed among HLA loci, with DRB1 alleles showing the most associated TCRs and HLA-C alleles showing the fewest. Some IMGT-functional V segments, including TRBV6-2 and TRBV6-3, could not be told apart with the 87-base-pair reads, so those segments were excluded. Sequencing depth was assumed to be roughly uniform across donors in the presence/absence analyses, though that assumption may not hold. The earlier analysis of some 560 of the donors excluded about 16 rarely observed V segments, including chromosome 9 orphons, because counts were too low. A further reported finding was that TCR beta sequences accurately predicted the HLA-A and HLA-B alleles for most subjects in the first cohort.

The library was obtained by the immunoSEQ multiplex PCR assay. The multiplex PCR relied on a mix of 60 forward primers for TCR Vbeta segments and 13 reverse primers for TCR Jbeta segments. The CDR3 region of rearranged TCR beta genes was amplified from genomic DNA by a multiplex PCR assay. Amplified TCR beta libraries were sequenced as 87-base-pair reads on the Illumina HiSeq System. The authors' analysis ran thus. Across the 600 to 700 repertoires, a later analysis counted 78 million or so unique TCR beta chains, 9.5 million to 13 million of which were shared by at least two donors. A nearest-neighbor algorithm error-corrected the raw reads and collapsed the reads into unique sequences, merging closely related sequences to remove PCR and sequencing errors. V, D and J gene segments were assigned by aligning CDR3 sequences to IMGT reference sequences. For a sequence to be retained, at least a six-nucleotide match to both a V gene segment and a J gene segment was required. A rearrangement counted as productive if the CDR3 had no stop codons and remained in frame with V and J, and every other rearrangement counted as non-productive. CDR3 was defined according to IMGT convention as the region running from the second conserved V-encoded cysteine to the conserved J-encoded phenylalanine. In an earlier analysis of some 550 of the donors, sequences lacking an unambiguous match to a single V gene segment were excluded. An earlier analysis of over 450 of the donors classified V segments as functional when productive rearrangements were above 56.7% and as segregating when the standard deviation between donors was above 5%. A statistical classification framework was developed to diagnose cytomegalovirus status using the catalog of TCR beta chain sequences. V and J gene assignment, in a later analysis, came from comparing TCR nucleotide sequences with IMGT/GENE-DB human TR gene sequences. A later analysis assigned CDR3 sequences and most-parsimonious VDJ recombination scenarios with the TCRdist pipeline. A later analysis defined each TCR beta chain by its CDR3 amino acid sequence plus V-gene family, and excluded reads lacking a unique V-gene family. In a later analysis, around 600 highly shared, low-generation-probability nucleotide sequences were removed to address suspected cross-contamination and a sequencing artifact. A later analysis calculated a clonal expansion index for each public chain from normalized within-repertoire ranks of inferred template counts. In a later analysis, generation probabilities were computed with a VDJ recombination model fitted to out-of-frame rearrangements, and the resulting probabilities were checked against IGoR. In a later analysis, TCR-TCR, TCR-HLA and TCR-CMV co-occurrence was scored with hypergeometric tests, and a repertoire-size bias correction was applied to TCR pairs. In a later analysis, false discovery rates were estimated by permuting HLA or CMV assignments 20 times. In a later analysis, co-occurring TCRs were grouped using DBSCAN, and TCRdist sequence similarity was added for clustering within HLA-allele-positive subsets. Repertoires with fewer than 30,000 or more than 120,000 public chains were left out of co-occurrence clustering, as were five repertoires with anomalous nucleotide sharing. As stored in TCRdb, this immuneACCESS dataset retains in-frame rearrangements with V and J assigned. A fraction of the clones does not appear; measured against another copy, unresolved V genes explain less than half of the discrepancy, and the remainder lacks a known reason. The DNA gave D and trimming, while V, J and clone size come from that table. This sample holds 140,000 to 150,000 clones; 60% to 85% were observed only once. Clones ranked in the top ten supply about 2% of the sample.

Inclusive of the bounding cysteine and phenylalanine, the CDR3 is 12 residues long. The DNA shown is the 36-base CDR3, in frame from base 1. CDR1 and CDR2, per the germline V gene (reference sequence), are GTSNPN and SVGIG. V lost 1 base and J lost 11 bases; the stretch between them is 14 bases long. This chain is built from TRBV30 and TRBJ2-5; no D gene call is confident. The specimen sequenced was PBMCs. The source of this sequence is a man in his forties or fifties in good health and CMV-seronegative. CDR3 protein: CAWSAQAIEQYF. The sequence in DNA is TGTGCCTGGAGTGCCCAAGCGATTGAGCAGTACTTC. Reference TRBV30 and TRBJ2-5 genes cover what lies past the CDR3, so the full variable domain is SQTIHQWPATLVQPVGSPLSLECTVEGTSNPNLYWYRQAAGRGLQLLFYSVGIGQISSEVPQNLSASRPQDRQFILSSKKLLLSDSGFYLCAWSAQAIEQYFGPGTRLLVL.